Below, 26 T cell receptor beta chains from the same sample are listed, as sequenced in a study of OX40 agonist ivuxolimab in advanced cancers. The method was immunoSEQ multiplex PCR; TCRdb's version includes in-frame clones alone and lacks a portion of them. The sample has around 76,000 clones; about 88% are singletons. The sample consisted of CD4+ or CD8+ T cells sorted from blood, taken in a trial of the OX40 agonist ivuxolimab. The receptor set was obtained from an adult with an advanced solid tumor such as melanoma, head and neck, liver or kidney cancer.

CDR3 nucleotides: TGTGCCAGCAGTGGAACGGGGGGTATGAGCAATCAGCCCCAGCATTTT. Its protein is CASSGTGGMSNQPQHF. V gene TRBV6-1 combines with J gene TRBJ1-5, with D perhaps TRBD1 (5 bases). V lost 4 bases and J 1 base, leaving 14 bases between the germline ends. The CDR3 has 16 residues. Looked up from germline, CDR1 is MNHNS and CDR2 is SASEGT.

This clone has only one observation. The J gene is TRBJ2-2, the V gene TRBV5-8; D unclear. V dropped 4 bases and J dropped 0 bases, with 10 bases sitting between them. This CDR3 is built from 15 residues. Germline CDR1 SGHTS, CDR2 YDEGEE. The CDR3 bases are TGTGCCAGCAGCCCCTGGCCCGCGAACACCGGGGAGCTGTTTTTT. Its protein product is CASSPWPANTGELFF.

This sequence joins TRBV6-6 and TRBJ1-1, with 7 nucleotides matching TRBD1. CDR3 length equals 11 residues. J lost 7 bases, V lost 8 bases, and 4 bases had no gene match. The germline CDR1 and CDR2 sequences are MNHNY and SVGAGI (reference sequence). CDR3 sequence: CASSRQGEAFF. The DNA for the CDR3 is TGTGCCAGCTCCCGACAGGGTGAAGCTTTCTTT.

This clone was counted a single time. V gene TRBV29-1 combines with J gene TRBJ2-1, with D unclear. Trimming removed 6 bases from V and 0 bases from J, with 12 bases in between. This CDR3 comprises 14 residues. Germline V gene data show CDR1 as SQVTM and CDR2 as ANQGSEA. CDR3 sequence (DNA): TGCAGCGTGGAGCCGGCAGTCTCCTACAATGAGCAGTTCTTC. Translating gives CSVEPAVSYNEQFF.

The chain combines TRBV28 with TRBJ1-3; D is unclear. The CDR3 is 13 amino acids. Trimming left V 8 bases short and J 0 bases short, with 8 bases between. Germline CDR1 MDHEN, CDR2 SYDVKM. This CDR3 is CASYMYSGNTIYF. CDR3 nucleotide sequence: TGTGCCAGCTACATGTACTCTGGAAACACCATATATTTT.

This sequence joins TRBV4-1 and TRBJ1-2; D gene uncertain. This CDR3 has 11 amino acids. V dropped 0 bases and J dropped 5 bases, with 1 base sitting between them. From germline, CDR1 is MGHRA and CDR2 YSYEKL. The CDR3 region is CASSQDYGYTF. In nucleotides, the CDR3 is TGCGCCAGCAGCCAAGATTATGGCTACACCTTC.

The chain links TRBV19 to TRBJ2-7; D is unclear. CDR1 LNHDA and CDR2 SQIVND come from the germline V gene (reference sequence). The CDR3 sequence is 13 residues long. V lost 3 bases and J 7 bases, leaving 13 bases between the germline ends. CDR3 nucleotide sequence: TGTGCCAGTAGTATTTCGAGACTGGGGGAGCAGTACTTC. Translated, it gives CASSISRLGEQYF.

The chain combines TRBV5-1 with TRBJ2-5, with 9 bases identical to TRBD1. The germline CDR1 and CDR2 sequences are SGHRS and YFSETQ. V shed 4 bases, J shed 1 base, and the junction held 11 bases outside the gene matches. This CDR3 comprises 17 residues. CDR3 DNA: TGCGCCAGCAGCCGACCCCAGACAGGGGGGTTCCAAGAGACCCAGTACTTC. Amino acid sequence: CASSRPQTGGFQETQYF.

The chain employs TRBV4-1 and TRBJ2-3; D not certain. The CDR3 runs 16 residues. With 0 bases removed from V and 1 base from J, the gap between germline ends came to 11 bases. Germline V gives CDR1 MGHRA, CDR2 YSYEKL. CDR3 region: CASSQEAARRTDTQYF. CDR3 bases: TGCGCCAGCAGCCAAGAGGCGGCGAGACGCACAGATACGCAGTATTTT.

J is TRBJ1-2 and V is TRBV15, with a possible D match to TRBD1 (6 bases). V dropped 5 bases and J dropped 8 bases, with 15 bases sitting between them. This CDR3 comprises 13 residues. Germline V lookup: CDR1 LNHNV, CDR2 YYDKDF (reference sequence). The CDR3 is CATSPRKGQGYTF. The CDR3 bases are TGTGCCACCAGCCCGAGAAAAGGACAGGGCTACACCTTC.

CDR3 in amino acids: CASSSFQPPYEQYF. CDR3 DNA: TGCGCCAGCAGCTCCTTCCAGCCCCCCTACGAGCAGTACTTC. The chain carries TRBV5-1 and TRBJ2-7; D unresolved. The CDR3 runs to 14 residues. Germline-derived CDR1 and CDR2 are SGHRS and YFSETQ. Trimming cost V 3 bases and J 2 bases, with 12 bases left between them. Looking up the rest from reference TRBV5-1 and TRBJ2-7 gives the full variable domain: KAGVTQTPRYLIKTRGQQVTLSCSPISGHRSVSWYQQTPGQGLQFLFEYFSETQRNKGNFPGRFSGRQFSNSRSEMNVSTLELGDSALYLCASSSFQPPYEQYFGPGTRLTVT.

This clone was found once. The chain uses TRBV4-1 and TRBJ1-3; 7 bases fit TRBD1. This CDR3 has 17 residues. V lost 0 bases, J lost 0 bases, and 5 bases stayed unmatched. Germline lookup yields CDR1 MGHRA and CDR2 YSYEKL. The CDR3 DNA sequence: TGCGCCAGCAGCCAAGAAGGACAGGTACACTCTGGAAACACCATATATTTT. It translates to CASSQEGQVHSGNTIYF.

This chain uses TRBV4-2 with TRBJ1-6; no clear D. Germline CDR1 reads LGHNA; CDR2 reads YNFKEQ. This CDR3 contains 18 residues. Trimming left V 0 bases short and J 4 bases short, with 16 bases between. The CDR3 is CASSQESRAGGYNSPLHF. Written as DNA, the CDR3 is TGTGCCAGCAGCCAAGAGTCTAGGGCAGGCGGATATAATTCACCCCTCCACTTT.

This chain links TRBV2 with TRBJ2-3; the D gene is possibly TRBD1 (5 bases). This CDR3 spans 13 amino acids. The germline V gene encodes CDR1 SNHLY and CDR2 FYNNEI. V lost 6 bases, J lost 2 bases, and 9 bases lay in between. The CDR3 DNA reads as TGTGCCAGCAGACGACAGATCACAGATACGCAGTATTTT. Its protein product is CASRRQITDTQYF.

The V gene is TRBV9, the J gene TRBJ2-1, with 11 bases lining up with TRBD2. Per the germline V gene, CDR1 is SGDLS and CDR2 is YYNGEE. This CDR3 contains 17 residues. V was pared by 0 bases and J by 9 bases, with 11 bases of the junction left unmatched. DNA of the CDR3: TGTGCCAGCAGCGTAGGTGTTTCACTAGCGGGAGTCAGTGAGCAGTTCTTC. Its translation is CASSVGVSLAGVSEQFF. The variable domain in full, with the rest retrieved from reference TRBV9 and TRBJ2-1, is DSGVTQTPKHLITATGQRVTLRCSPRSGDLSVYWYQQSLDQGLQFLIQYYNGEERAKGNILERFSAQQFPDLHSELNLSSLELGDSALYFCASSVGVSLAGVSEQFFGPGTRLTVL.

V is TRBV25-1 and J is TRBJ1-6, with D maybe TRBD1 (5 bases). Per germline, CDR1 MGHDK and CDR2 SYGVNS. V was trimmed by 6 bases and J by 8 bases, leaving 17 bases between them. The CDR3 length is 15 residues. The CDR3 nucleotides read TGTGCCAGCAGGAATCCGGGCAGGGTGGATTCACCCCTCCACTTT. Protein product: CASRNPGRVDSPLHF. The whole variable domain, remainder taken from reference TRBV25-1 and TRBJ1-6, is EADIYQTPRYLVIGTGKKITLECSQTMGHDKMYWYQQDPGMELHLIHYSYGVNSTEKGDLSSESTVSRIRTEHFPLTLESARPSHTSQYLCASRNPGRVDSPLHFGNGTRLTVT.

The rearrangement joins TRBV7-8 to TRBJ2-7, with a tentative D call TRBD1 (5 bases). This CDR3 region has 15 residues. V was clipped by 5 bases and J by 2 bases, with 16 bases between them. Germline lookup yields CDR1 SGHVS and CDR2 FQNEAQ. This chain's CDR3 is CASSTLSTATYEQYF. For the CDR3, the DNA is TGTGCCAGCAGCACATTATCGACAGCTACCTACGAGCAGTACTTC. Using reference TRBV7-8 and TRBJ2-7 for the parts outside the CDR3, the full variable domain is GAGVSQSPRYKVAKRGQDVALRCDPISGHVSLFWYQQALGQGPEFLTYFQNEAQLDKSGLPSDRFFAERPEGSVSTLKIQRTQQEDSAVYLCASSTLSTATYEQYFGPGTRLTVT.

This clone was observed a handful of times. DNA of the CDR3: TGTGCCAGCATACGGGACTTTACCTACGAGCAGTACTTC. It yields the protein CASIRDFTYEQYF. The rearrangement joins TRBV6-5 to TRBJ2-7, with D possibly TRBD2 on 6 matching bases. Trimming stripped 7 bases from V and 2 bases from J, with 12 bases between. The CDR3 has 13 residues. The V gene's germline CDR1 is MNHEY and CDR2 SVGAGI.

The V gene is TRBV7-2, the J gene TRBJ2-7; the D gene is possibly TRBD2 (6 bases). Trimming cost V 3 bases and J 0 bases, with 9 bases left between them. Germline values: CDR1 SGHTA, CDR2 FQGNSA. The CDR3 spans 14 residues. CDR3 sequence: CASSLGGGSYEQYF. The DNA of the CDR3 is TGTGCCAGCAGCTTGGGAGGCGGCTCCTACGAGCAGTACTTC.

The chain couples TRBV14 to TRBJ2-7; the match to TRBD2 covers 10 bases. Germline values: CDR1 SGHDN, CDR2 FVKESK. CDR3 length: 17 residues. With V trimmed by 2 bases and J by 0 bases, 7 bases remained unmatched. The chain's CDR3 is CASSQWVLAGNSYEQYF. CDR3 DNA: TGTGCCAGCAGCCAATGGGTACTAGCGGGAAACTCCTACGAGCAGTACTTC.

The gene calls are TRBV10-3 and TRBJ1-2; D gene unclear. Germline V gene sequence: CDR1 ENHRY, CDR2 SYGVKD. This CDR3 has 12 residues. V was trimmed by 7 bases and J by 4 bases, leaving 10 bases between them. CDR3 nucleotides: TGTGCCATCATGGAGGCAGGCTATGGCTACACCTTC. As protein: CAIMEAGYGYTF.

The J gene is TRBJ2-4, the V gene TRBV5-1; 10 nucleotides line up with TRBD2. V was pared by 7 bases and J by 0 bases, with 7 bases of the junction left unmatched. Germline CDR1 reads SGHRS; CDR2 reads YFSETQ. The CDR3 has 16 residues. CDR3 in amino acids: CASRSLAGGAKNIQYF. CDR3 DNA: TGCGCCAGCCGTTCTTTAGCGGGGGGAGCCAAAAACATTCAGTACTTC.

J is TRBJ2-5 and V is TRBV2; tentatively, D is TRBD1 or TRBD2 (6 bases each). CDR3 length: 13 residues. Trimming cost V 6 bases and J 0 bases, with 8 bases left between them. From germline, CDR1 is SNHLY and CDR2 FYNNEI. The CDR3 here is CASRGGHQETQYF. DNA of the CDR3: TGTGCCAGCAGAGGGGGGCACCAAGAGACCCAGTACTTC.

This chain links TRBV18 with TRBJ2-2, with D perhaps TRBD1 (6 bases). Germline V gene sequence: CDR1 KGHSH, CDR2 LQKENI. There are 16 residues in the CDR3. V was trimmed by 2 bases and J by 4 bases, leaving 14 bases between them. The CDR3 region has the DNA TGTGCCAGCTCACCATCTGCTCCAGGGGCCACCGGGGAGCTGTTTTTT. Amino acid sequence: CASSPSAPGATGELFF.

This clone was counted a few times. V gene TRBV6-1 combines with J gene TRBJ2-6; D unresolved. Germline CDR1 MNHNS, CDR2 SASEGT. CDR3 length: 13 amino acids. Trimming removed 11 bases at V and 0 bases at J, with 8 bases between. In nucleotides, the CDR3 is TGTGCCGCCCTGAACTCTGGGGCCAACGTCCTGACTTTC. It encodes CAALNSGANVLTF.

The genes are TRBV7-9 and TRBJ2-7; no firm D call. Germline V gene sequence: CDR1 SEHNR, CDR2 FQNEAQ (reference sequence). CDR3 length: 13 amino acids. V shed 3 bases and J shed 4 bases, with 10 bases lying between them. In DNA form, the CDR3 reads TGTGCCAGCAGCTTCGGGCACTCTTACGAGCAGTACTTC. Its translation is CASSFGHSYEQYF.